This TCR beta chain was found in a study of molecular identifiers for immune sequencing clone quantification. One entry per CDR3 protein results from TCRdb running MiXCR on the PCR reads. The table includes over 600,000 distinct CDR3 sequences, just under 20% detected once. This clonotype was recorded at least ten times. Its antigen is currently unknown. Findings and limits, study-wide: Clones of above 20 RNA copies carried over 97% of effector molecules; in naive cells they carried under 1%. The study reportedly detected spiked Jurkat TCR RNA from one cell among around 970,000 naive cells.

This clonotype originated in a human donor in good health. Some libraries in this study had Jurkat cell RNA spiked in. Material for sequencing was naive CD8+ T cells from blood, with Jurkat cell RNA spiked in. Noted subset: FACS-sorted CD8+CD4-CCR7+CD45RA+ naive T cells.

CDR3 sequence (DNA): TGCGCCAGCAGCCGCGGAGGACCTACCGAGCAGTACTTC. This gives the protein CASSRGGPTEQYF. This chain connects TRBV4-1 to TRBJ2-7, with D possibly being TRBD2 (5 bases). The CDR3 runs 13 residues. Trimming removed 4 bases at V and 6 bases at J, with 13 bases between. Germline CDR1 is MGHRA and CDR2 is YSYEKL.